Sequencing of this T cell receptor beta chain was carried out in a study of blood T cell repertoires in COVID-19. This CDR3 is 14 amino acids long. V lost 1 base, J lost 4 bases, and 10 bases lay in between. CDR1 is SGHDN, CDR2 FVKESK, per germline. Authors' processing steps: The assay estimated nucleated cells by amplifying reference gene primers. Here immunoSEQ multiplex PCR was the method, and the copy in TCRdb shows in-frame clones only, minus some. V and J calls plus clone size are reproduced from that table; the DNA served to infer D and trimming. This table has 99,000 or so clones, roughly 79% appearing once.

The chain combines TRBV14 with TRBJ1-1, with D tentatively TRBD1 (6 bases). The specimen sequenced was peripheral blood. The TCR sequence derives from an elderly man with acute or convalescent COVID-19. The DNA of the CDR3 is TGTGCCAGCAGCCAAGGACAGGTGGGCACTGAAGCTTTCTTT. Translation gives CASSQGQVGTEAFF.